The source of this TCR beta chain is a study of T cells in Graves' hyperthyroidism and ophthalmopathy. Study as a whole: Peripheral blood draws took place at initial diagnosis, ahead of any treatment.

Study-level results: Appearing also in blood were most of the thyroid clonotypes expanded above 0.001.

It was RNA transcripts that yielded the amplified TCR beta CDR3 regions. The HTBI primer set served for first-round RT-PCR of the TCR CDR3. TCRdb re-derived calls from the multiplex PCR reads in MiXCR, one entry per CDR3 protein. The table has approximately 530,000 distinct CDR3 sequences, just under 20% seen once. PBMCs were sourced from more than 9 ml fresh peripheral blood. The V and J ends lost 7 bases and 5 bases respectively, with 13 bases between them. This CDR3 has 13 residues. Germline CDR1 is MNHEY and CDR2 is SMNVEV (reference sequence). This clonotype was seen at least ten times. Its matching antigen is unknown.

The receptor was isolated from a man aged 35 to 55 with Graves' ophthalmopathy. What was sequenced was blood. The chain carries TRBV27 and TRBJ2-3; D is ambiguous. CDR3 DNA sequence: TGTGCCAGCACTTCCCCCCAAGGAGATACGCAGTATTTT. It encodes CASTSPQGDTQYF.